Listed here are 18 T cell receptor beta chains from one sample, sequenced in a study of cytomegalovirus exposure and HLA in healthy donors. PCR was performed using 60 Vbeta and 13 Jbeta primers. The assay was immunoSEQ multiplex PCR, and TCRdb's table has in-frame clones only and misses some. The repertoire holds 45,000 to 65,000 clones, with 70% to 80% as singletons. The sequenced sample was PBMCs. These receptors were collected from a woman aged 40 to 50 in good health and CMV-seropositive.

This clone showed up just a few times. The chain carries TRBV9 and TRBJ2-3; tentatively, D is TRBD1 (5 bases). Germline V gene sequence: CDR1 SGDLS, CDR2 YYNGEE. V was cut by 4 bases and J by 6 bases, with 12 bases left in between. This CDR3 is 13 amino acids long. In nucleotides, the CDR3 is TGTGCCAGCAGCCCACCTAACAGGGATACGCAGTATTTT. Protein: CASSPPNRDTQYF.

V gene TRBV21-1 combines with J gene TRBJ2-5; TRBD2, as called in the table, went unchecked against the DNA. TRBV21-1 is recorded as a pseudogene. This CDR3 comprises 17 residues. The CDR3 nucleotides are TGTGCCAGCAGCGCTCAATCATCTAGCGGGGGGTCGGAGACCCAGTACTTC. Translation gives CASSAQSSSGGSETQYF.

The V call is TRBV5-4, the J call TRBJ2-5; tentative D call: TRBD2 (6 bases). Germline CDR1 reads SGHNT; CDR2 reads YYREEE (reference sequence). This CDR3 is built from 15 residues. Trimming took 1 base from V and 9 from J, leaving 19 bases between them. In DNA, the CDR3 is TGTGCCAGCAGCTTGCCCGGACTACCCCCGCAGGCCCAGTACTTC. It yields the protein CASSLPGLPPQAQYF.

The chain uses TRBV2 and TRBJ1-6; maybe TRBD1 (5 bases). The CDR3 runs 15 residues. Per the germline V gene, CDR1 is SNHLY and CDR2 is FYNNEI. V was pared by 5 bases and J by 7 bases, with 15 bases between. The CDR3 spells CASSTPREGNSPLHF. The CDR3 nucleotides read TGTGCCAGCAGTACACCCAGGGAGGGAAATTCACCCCTCCACTTT.

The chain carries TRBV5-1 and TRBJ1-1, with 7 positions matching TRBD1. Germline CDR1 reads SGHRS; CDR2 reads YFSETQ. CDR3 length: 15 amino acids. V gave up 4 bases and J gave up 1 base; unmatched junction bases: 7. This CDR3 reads CASSIQQGPNTEAFF. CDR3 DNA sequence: TGCGCCAGCAGCATACAACAGGGGCCGAACACTGAAGCTTTCTTT.

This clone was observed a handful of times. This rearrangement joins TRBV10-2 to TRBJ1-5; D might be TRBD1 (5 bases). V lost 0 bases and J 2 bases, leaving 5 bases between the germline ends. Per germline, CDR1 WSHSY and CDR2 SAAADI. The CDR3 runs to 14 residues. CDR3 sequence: CASSESGGNQPQHF. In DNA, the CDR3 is TGCGCCAGCAGTGAGTCAGGGGGCAATCAGCCCCAGCATTTT.

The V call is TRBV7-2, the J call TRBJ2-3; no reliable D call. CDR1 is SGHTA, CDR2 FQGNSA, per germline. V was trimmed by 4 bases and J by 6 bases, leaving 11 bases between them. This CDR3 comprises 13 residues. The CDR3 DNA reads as TGTGCCAGCAGCTCCAACCCGGTGGATACGCAGTATTTT. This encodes CASSSNPVDTQYF.

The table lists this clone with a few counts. Here the CDR3 DNA reads TGTGCCAGTAGTATTAAGGGACAGATCTATGGCTACACCTTC. Translation: CASSIKGQIYGYTF. V usage is TRBV19 and J usage is TRBJ1-2; TRBD1 matches at 7 bases. Trimming cost V 3 bases and J 4 bases; bases outside gene matches: 5. The CDR3 is 14 residues long. The germline gives CDR1 LNHDA, CDR2 SQIVND (reference sequence).

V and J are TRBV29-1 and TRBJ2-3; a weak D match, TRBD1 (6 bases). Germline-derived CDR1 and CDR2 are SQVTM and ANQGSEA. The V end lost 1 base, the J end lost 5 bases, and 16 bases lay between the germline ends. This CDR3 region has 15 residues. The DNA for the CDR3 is TGCAGCGTTGAAGGATGGGTAGGGGGTCGAGATACGCAGTATTTT. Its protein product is CSVEGWVGGRDTQYF.

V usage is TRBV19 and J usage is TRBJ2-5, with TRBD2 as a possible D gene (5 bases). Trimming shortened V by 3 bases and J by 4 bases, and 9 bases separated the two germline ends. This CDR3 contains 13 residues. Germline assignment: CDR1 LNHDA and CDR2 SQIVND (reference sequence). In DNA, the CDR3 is TGTGCCAGTAGTATTGACCGGGGAGAGACCCAGTACTTC. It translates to CASSIDRGETQYF.

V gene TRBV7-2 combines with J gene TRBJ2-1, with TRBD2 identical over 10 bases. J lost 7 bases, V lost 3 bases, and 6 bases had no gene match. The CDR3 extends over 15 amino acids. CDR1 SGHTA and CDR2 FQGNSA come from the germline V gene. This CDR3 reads CASSFRSGGPNEQFF. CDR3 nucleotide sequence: TGTGCCAGCAGCTTTCGTAGCGGGGGGCCGAATGAGCAGTTCTTC.

The CDR3 loop reads CASSISSAAGSTDTQYF. For the CDR3, the DNA is TGTGCCAGTAGTATTTCGTCGGCGGCAGGGTCCACAGATACGCAGTATTTT. The chain uses TRBV19 and TRBJ2-3, with D possibly being TRBD1 (5 bases). V lost 3 bases and J 2 bases, leaving 18 bases between the germline ends. Looked up from germline, CDR1 is LNHDA and CDR2 is SQIVND (reference sequence). The CDR3 contains 17 residues.

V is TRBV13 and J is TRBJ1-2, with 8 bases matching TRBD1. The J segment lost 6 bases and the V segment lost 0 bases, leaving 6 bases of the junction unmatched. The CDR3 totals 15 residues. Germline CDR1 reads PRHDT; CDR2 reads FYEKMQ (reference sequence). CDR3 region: CASSLGETGDNGYTF. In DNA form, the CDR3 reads TGTGCCAGCAGCTTAGGGGAGACAGGGGACAATGGCTACACCTTC.

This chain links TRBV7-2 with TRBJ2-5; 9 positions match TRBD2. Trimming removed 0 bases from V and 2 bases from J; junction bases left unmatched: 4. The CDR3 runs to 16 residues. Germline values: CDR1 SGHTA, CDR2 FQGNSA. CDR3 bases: TGTGCCAGCAGCTTAGCCCCAGCGGGGGGACAAGAGACCCAGTACTTC. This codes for CASSLAPAGGQETQYF.

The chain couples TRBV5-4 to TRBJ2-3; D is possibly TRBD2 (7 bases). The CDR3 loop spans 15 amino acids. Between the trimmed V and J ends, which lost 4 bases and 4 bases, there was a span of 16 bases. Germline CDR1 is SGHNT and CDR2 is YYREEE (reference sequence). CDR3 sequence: CASSEGGGGADTQYF. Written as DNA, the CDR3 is TGTGCCAGCAGCGAGGGGGGCGGGGGCGCAGATACGCAGTATTTT.

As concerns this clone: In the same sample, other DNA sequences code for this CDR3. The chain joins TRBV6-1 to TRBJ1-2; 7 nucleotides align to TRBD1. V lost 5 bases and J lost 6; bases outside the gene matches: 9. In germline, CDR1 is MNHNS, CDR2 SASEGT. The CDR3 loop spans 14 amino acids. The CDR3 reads CASSPGQEGNGYTF. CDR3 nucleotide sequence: TGTGCCAGCAGTCCCGGACAGGAGGGGAATGGCTACACCTTC.

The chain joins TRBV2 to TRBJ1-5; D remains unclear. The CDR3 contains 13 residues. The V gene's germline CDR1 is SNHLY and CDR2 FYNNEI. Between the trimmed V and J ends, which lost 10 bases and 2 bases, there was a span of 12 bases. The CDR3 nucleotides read TGTGCCATCAGGCGTGAACGCAATCAGCCCCAGCATTTT. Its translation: CAIRRERNQPQHF.

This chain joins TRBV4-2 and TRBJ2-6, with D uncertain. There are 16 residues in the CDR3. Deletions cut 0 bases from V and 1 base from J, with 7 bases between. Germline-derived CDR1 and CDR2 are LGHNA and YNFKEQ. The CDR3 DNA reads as TGTGCCAGCAGCCAAGAAACGAGGTCTGGGGCCAACGTCCTGACTTTC. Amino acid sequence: CASSQETRSGANVLTF.